This TCR beta chain was recorded in a study of T-cell reconstitution after alpha-beta-depleted transplantation in children. General study results and limits: Reportedly, alpha-beta T cells present about two months post-transplant originated from several hundred expanded clones of graft origin. There were some patients whose high TCRbeta diversity at day 60 came from surviving recipient T cells and thymic progenitors. At one year after transplant, newly produced T cells mostly accounted for T-cell counts and diversity.

In this sample, this clonotype turned up many times. The antigen is not known. This CDR3 is 15 amino acids long. Trimming took 1 base from V and 0 from J, leaving 8 bases between them. Germline V gene data show CDR1 as SGHDT and CDR2 as YYEEEE. Preparation of the TCRbeta library was carried out with unique molecular identifiers. Each CDR3 protein is one row after TCRdb ran MiXCR on the PCR reads. The sample includes about 830,000 distinct CDR3 sequences, around 17% of them seen just once. The source was PBMCs, mostly from graft donor cells, collected 360 days after TCRalphabeta/CD19-depleted stem cell transplant. The TCR originated in a male patient aged 10 to 17 who had a stem cell transplant for acute lymphoblastic leukemia, so the T cells may come from the graft donor. The J gene is TRBJ2-1, the V gene TRBV5-6; D gene unclear. DNA for the CDR3: TGTGCCAGCAGCTTGTTGGTACGCTCCTACAATGAGCAGTTCTTC. It yields the protein CASSLLVRSYNEQFF.